The rows below give T cell receptor beta chains drawn from one sample of a study of blood T cell repertoires in COVID-19. TCRdb keeps only in-frame clones here, not all; method: immunoSEQ multiplex PCR. The table has about 230,000 clones, roughly 80% seen once; the top ten hold approximately 8%. The sample comprised peripheral blood. The receptors here all came from a woman older than 75 with acute or convalescent COVID-19. Both conserved end residues are part of each CDR3. The D gene is left open where the match is weak. The size field is filled for only some rows; it gives once, few, many or a size class.

d_gene,j_gene,abundance,v_gene,CDR3nt,CDR3aa
.,TRBJ1-1,.,TRBV10-3,TGTGCCATCAGTGACAGGGTGAACACTGAAGCTTTCTTT,CAISDRVNTEAFF
TRBD1,TRBJ1-2,.,TRBV19,TGTGCCAGTAGTATAGCAAGGACAGGGAGCTATGGCTACACCTTC,CASSIARTGSYGYTF
TRBD1,TRBJ1-3,many,TRBV11-2,TGTGCCAGCAACCTAAACGGGGACAGGGGCTTACACACCATATATTTT,CASNLNGDRGLHTIYF
.,TRBJ1-1,.,TRBV11-2,TGTGCCAGCAGCTCCGCTTGGGGAGGTGGGAACACTGAAGCTTTCTTT,CASSSAWGGGNTEAFF
.,TRBJ1-1,.,TRBV28,TGTGCCAGCATCGTAGGGGGTTTGGGTACTGAAGCTTTCTTT,CASIVGGLGTEAFF
TRBD2,TRBJ2-1,.,TRBV28,TGTGCCAGCAGTTTAGCGGGAGACGTGGGTGAGCAGTTCTTC,CASSLAGDVGEQFF
TRBD2,TRBJ2-5,.,TRBV18,TGTGCCAGCTCACCAAATAGCGGGAGGGGAGAGACCCAGTACTTC,CASSPNSGRGETQYF
TRBD1,TRBJ1-2,.,TRBV6-2/TRBV6-3,TGTGCCAGCAGTTACTCGGTACAGGGGAGGCTTGGCTACACCTTC,CASSYSVQGRLGYTF
.,TRBJ1-4,.,TRBV29-1,TGCAGCGTGGGCGGGAGTTCAACTAATGAAAAACTGTTTTTT,CSVGGSSTNEKLFF
.,TRBJ1-5,.,TRBV12-1,TGTGCCAGCAGCTTTGAGCAGGGGCAGGTCAATCAGCCCCAGCATTTT,CASSFEQGQVNQPQHF
.,TRBJ2-3,few,TRBV5-1,TGCGCCAGCAGCTTGATAGCTCTTGCAGCAGATACGCAGTATTTT,CASSLIALAADTQYF
.,TRBJ1-2,few,TRBV5-1,TGCGCCAGCAGCTTGCTCTCCAGGGCGGACCTGGGCTATGGCTACACCTTC,CASSLLSRADLGYGYTF
TRBD1,TRBJ1-2,once,TRBV18,TGTGCCAGCTCACCAAACGAGGGGGCTGATGGCTACACCTTC,CASSPNEGADGYTF
TRBD2,TRBJ2-3,once,TRBV3-1/TRBV3-2,TGTGCCAGCAGCCAAGCGTCGGGACTAGCGGCCGAATTTTATACGCAGTATTTT,CASSQASGLAAEFYTQYF
TRBD1,TRBJ1-2,once,TRBV2,TGTGCCAGCAGTTCCTCGGGACAGGGGAAATATGGCTACACCTTC,CASSSSGQGKYGYTF
.,TRBJ2-2,once,TRBV5-6,TGTGCCAGCAGCTTGATACAGGGAGGGTACACCGGGGAGCTGTTTTTT,CASSLIQGGYTGELFF
.,TRBJ1-4,.,TRBV6-6,TGTGCCAGCAGTTACTCCGGGGGGCCTAATGAAAAACTGTTTTTT,CASSYSGGPNEKLFF
.,TRBJ2-1,.,TRBV9,TGTGCCAGTTCCAGGGAAATTTCCTACAATGAGCAGTTCTTC,CASSREISYNEQFF
.,TRBJ2-5,.,TRBV7-9,TGTGCCAGCAGCTTAGATGAGGGAGAGACCCAGTACTTC,CASSLDEGETQYF
.,TRBJ2-7,.,TRBV7-9,TGTGCCAGCAGCCAGGGGAGCTACGAGCAGTACTTC,CASSQGSYEQYF
TRBD2,TRBJ2-3,once,TRBV5-1,TGCGCCAGCAGCTGGGGGACTAGCGGGAGGCGGCGTACAGATACGCAGTATTTT,CASSWGTSGRRRTDTQYF
.,TRBJ1-2,.,TRBV3-1/TRBV3-2,TGTGCCAGCAGCCAAGCTATCAGGGGCGGCTATGGCTACACCTTC,CASSQAIRGGYGYTF
TRBD2,TRBJ2-5,.,TRBV10-2,TGCGCCAGCAGTTCAACTAGCGGGAGGGGTGAGACCCAGTACTTC,CASSSTSGRGETQYF
.,TRBJ1-6,few,TRBV11-2,TGTGCCAGCAGCTATTCAGGGGCCCCCCTCCACTTT,CASSYSGAPLHF
.,TRBJ2-3,.,TRBV18,TGTGCCAGCTCACCCGTCACAGATACGCAGTATTTT,CASSPVTDTQYF
.,TRBJ1-5,few,TRBV5-5,TGTGCCAGCAGCTTAACCACTTACAATCAGCCCCAGCATTTT,CASSLTTYNQPQHF